This is a list of T cell receptor beta chains from one sample in a study of cytomegalovirus exposure and HLA in healthy donors. Method: immunoSEQ multiplex PCR; TCRdb's copy keeps in-frame clones and lacks some. The sample yields more than 85,000 clones, roughly 80% seen once. Sequenced: PBMCs. The receptor source for this set is a man aged 30 to 45 in good health and CMV-seropositive. CDR3s include the opening cysteine and the closing phenylalanine or tryptophan. The D gene is left open where the match is weak. Size values are once, few and many counts, or a class for expanded clones, and some rows have none.

v_call,clone_size,j_call,d_call,cdr3_nt,cdr3_aa
TRBV6-5,NA,TRBJ1-4,NA,TGTGCCAGCAGTTCCTCCCGGCAGGGCTTTGAAAAACTGTTTTTT,CASSSSRQGFEKLFF
TRBV4-1,NA,TRBJ1-2,TRBD1,TGCGCCAGCAGCCGACCAGGGGGTGGGCGCTACACCTTC,CASSRPGGGRYTF
TRBV5-8,NA,TRBJ1-3,NA,TGTGCCAGCAGCCGCGGGGGAAACACCATATATTTT,CASSRGGNTIYF
TRBV7-7,NA,TRBJ2-5,TRBD1,TGTGCTAGCAGCTCCCAGACAGGGACCCAAGAGACCCAGTACTTC,CASSSQTGTQETQYF
TRBV5-4,NA,TRBJ2-5,TRBD1,TGTGCCAGCAGCCTCACAGGGGGCGCGATCGAGACCCAGTACTTC,CASSLTGGAIETQYF
TRBV5-6,NA,TRBJ1-1,NA,TGTGCCAGCTTTCGGGAATTGAACACTGAAGCTTTCTTT,CASFRELNTEAFF
TRBV28,NA,TRBJ1-5,NA,TGTGCCAGCAGTTCCCGGGGGACTCAGCCCCAGCATTTT,CASSSRGTQPQHF
TRBV7-3,NA,TRBJ2-1,NA,TGTGCCAGCAGCCCCAGCACCAGGGTAGTTGGGGATGAGCAGTTCTTC,CASSPSTRVVGDEQFF
TRBV28,NA,TRBJ1-6,TRBD1,TGTGCCAGCAGTCTCAATACAGGGGGCGCCTATAATTCACCCCTCCACTTT,CASSLNTGGAYNSPLHF
TRBV5-6,few,TRBJ2-5,NA,TGTGCCAGCAGCTTGAGGAGGTTAGGTGGGGAGACCCAGTACTTC,CASSLRRLGGETQYF
TRBV28,NA,TRBJ1-5,TRBD1,TGTGCCAGCAGTCCTCCGGGACAGGGGGCTGGGCAGCCCCAGCATTTT,CASSPPGQGAGQPQHF
TRBV2,few,TRBJ2-1,TRBD2,TGTGCCAGCAGTGAGAAACGGGGGGGCTACAATGAGCAGTTCTTC,CASSEKRGGYNEQFF
TRBV4-1,NA,TRBJ2-3,TRBD2,TGCGCCAGCAGCCAAGGGCCTAGCGGTACGCAGTATTTT,CASSQGPSGTQYF
TRBV4-1,NA,TRBJ1-4,NA,TGCGCCAGCAGCTCCCCAGGATCAACTAATGAAAAACTGTTTTTT,CASSSPGSTNEKLFF
TRBV5-1,NA,TRBJ2-5,NA,TGCGCCAGCAGCTTGACAGGGATCCAAGAGACCCAGTACTTC,CASSLTGIQETQYF
TRBV6-6,NA,TRBJ2-5,NA,TGTGCCAGCCAAAGCCCAGGACAAGAGACCCAGTACTTC,CASQSPGQETQYF
TRBV2,NA,TRBJ2-1,TRBD1,TGTGCCAGCAGTGATTGGACAGGGGACAGGGATGAGCAGTTCTTC,CASSDWTGDRDEQFF
TRBV15,NA,TRBJ2-5,NA,TGTGCCACCAGCAAGGGAGGCAACCAAGAGACCCAGTACTTC,CATSKGGNQETQYF
TRBV7-8,NA,TRBJ2-5,TRBD1,TGTGCCAGCAAAAGGCAGGGGGCGATCCAAGAGACCCAGTACTTC,CASKRQGAIQETQYF
TRBV9,NA,TRBJ2-3,TRBD2,TGTGCCAGCAGCGTAGCGCCGTTGACTAGCGGACGCACAGATACGCAGTATTTT,CASSVAPLTSGRTDTQYF
TRBV2,NA,TRBJ1-5,NA,TGTGCCAGCAGTGAAGGCAGGGCGCCGAATCAGCCCCAGCATTTT,CASSEGRAPNQPQHF
TRBV10-3,NA,TRBJ2-2,TRBD1,TGTGCCATCAGTGGGACAGGGCTCACCGGGGAGCTGTTTTTT,CAISGTGLTGELFF
TRBV30,NA,TRBJ2-5,TRBD2,TGTGCCTGGAGTGGCGGTAGCGGGGAAGAGACCCAGTACTTC,CAWSGGSGEETQYF
TRBV5-1,NA,TRBJ2-2,NA,TGCGCCAGCAGCTTGGAGGGGTACACCGGGGAGCTGTTTTTT,CASSLEGYTGELFF
TRBV9,NA,TRBJ2-3,TRBD2,TGTGCCAGCAGCCGGGGGGGCTCGGGAGGTCAAGATACGCAGTATTTT,CASSRGGSGGQDTQYF
TRBV29-1,NA,TRBJ1-1,NA,TGCAGCGTGGAACGGACACTAAACACTGAAGCTTTCTTT,CSVERTLNTEAFF
TRBV6-1,NA,TRBJ2-5,TRBD2,TGTGCCAGCATCCTGACTAGCGGAGCAGAGACCCAGTACTTC,CASILTSGAETQYF
TRBV11-1,NA,TRBJ1-3,NA,TGTGCCAGCAGCTTAACGGGAGGAAACACCATATATTTT,CASSLTGGNTIYF
TRBV2,NA,TRBJ2-1,TRBD2,TGTGCCACAACGGGGGGACATGAGCAGTTCTTC,CATTGGHEQFF
TRBV15,NA,TRBJ1-1,NA,TGTGCCACCAGCGGAGGGTCTAGCCTCACTGAAGCTTTCTTT,CATSGGSSLTEAFF
TRBV30,NA,TRBJ1-2,NA,TGTGCCTGGAGTGTAGGCGGAGGCTACACCTTC,CAWSVGGGYTF
TRBV25-1,NA,TRBJ2-5,NA,TGTGCCAGCAGTGGGGCACGGGAGACCCAGTACTTC,CASSGARETQYF
TRBV7-2,few,TRBJ2-7,NA,TGTGCCAGCAGCCCCGCCGGGGTTTACCACGAGCAGTACTTC,CASSPAGVYHEQYF
TRBV27,NA,TRBJ1-2,TRBD1,TGTGCCAGCAGTGCGACAGGGGGCTCTCGCTATGGCTACACCTTC,CASSATGGSRYGYTF
TRBV28,NA,TRBJ1-6,NA,TGTGCCAGCTCTGGGGACTCGGGCCGGACGTCCCTCCACTTT,CASSGDSGRTSLHF
TRBV7-2,NA,TRBJ1-2,NA,TGTGCCAGCAGCTTATACGTCGGTCCTAACTATGGCTACACCTTC,CASSLYVGPNYGYTF
TRBV2,NA,TRBJ1-5,NA,TGTGCCAGCAAAAGCAGAGAGGGCAATCAGCCCCAGCATTTT,CASKSREGNQPQHF
TRBV5-4,NA,TRBJ1-2,TRBD1,TGTGCCAGCAGCTGGCCCGAGACAGGGAGTAGGGGCTACACCTTC,CASSWPETGSRGYTF
TRBV19,NA,TRBJ2-4,NA,TGTGCCCCATCCGAGGGTCTAGCCAAAAACATTCAGTACTTC,CAPSEGLAKNIQYF
TRBV6-6,NA,TRBJ1-1,TRBD1,TGTGCCAGCAGTCAGGGGACAGGGGGGAAGGAAGCTTTCTTT,CASSQGTGGKEAFF
TRBV28,NA,TRBJ1-2,NA,TGTGCCAGCACCTTAGCGGGCTATGGCTACACCTTC,CASTLAGYGYTF